Presented here are 26 T cell receptor beta chains from one specimen sequenced in a study of blood T cell repertoires in COVID-19. Sequencing used immunoSEQ multiplex PCR; TCRdb keeps in-frame clones, though not all of them. The table includes about 75,000 clones, 70% to 80% detected once. The source material was peripheral blood. These receptors all stem from an elderly woman with active or convalescent COVID-19.

This chain connects TRBV7-3 to TRBJ2-1, with 10 bases fitting TRBD2. After removal of 6 bases from V and 7 bases from J, the junction contained 9 bases not matched to a gene. The CDR3 loop spans 15 amino acids. Germline V gene data show CDR1 as SGHTA and CDR2 as FQGTGA. CDR3 DNA sequence: TGTGCCAGCAGTTCACCGGGACTAGCGTTGAATGAGCAGTTCTTC. Protein sequence: CASSSPGLALNEQFF.

The sample holds a few counts of this clone. V and J are TRBV24-1 and TRBJ2-5, with 7 bases fitting TRBD1. Germline trimming cut 3 bases from V and 5 bases from J; bases unmatched to any gene: 8. Germline V gene lookup returns CDR1 KGHDR and CDR2 SFDVKD. The CDR3 is 15 residues long. CDR3 DNA: TGTGCCACCAGTGATCCGACAGGGATCAGGGAGACCCAGTACTTC. This codes for CATSDPTGIRETQYF.

This chain joins TRBV20-1 and TRBJ2-5; a weak D match, TRBD1 (6 bases). CDR1 and CDR2 from the germline V gene are DFQATT and SNEGSKA (reference sequence). The ends were cut back, 3 bases at V and 5 bases at J, with 22 bases in the middle. The CDR3 spans 16 residues. CDR3: CSASSPWTEIGETQYF. The CDR3 bases are TGCAGTGCTAGTAGCCCGTGGACAGAAATTGGCGAGACCCAGTACTTC.

The chain links TRBV4-2 to TRBJ2-7, with 7 bases aligning to TRBD1. J lost 6 bases, V lost 2 bases, and 7 bases had no gene match. CDR1 is LGHNA and CDR2 is YNFKEQ in the germline V gene. This CDR3 contains 14 residues. CDR3 in DNA: TGTGCCAGCAGCCAACCCGGACAGGCCCCCGAGCAGTACTTC. Translated: CASSQPGQAPEQYF.

This rearrangement joins TRBV7-2 to TRBJ1-5, with 8 nucleotides matching TRBD1. This CDR3 has 13 residues. Germline assignment: CDR1 SGHTA and CDR2 FQGNSA. The J segment lost 8 bases and the V segment lost 4 bases, leaving 4 bases of the junction unmatched. This chain's CDR3 is CASSSDRGEPQHF. The CDR3 DNA follows: TGTGCCAGCAGCTCAGACAGGGGAGAGCCCCAGCATTTT.

This clone was detected only a few times. The J gene is TRBJ2-2, the V gene TRBV4-1; TRBD2 matches at 7 bases. The CDR3 covers 16 residues. V was pared by 3 bases and J by 0 bases, with 4 bases of the junction left unmatched. The germline CDR1 and CDR2 sequences are MGHRA and YSYEKL. The CDR3 DNA is TGCGCCAGCAGCCAGGCAGGACTAGCGAACACCGGGGAGCTGTTTTTT. This sequence encodes CASSQAGLANTGELFF.

This chain links TRBV5-4 with TRBJ1-2; weak D call: TRBD1 (5 bases). Trimming took 0 bases from V and 8 from J, leaving 11 bases between them. Germline loops: CDR1 SGHNT, CDR2 YYREEE (reference sequence). The CDR3 extends over 13 amino acids. The DNA of the CDR3 is TGTGCCAGCAGCTTGGTCGACAGCTTAGGCTACACCTTC. It encodes CASSLVDSLGYTF. Filled out from reference TRBV5-4 and TRBJ1-2, the complete variable domain reads ETGVTQSPTHLIKTRGQQVTLRCSSQSGHNTVSWYQQALGQGPQFIFQYYREEENGRGNFPPRFSGLQFPNYSSELNVNALELDDSALYLCASSLVDSLGYTFGSGTRLTVV.

Concerning this clone: Compared with germline, one end of the junction differs, possibly owing to a read error. The chain links TRBV11-1 to TRBJ2-7; TRBD1 agrees at 8 bases. There are 11 residues in the CDR3. The germline gives CDR1 SGHAT, CDR2 FQDESV (reference sequence). Here the CDR3 DNA reads TGTGCCAGCAGCTTAGGACAGGGGCTCTTCTTC. Translation gives CASSLGQGLFF. Using reference TRBV11-1 and TRBJ2-7 for the parts outside the CDR3, the full variable domain is EAEVAQSPRYKITEKSQAVAFWCDPISGHATLYWYRQILGQGPELLVQFQDESVVDDSQLPKDRFSAERLKGVDSTLKIQPAELGDSAMYLCASSLGQGLFFGPGTRLTVT.

This rearrangement joins TRBV5-6 to TRBJ1-5, with 9 nucleotides matching TRBD1. V was clipped by 4 bases and J by 6 bases; unmatched bases: 11. In germline, CDR1 is SGHDT, CDR2 YYEEEE. CDR3 length: 16 amino acids. CDR3 nucleotide sequence: TGTGCCAGCAGCCAATCCGGGACAGGGTTGGTTCAGCCCCAGCATTTT. This codes for CASSQSGTGLVQPQHF.

This rearrangement joins TRBV19 to TRBJ1-5; 9 bases map to TRBD1. The CDR3 consists of 17 residues. Germline V gene lookup returns CDR1 LNHDA and CDR2 SQIVND (reference sequence). J was trimmed by 6 bases and V by 3 bases; bases with no gene match: 12. This CDR3 is CASSIPRDRATSQPQHF. The CDR3, as DNA: TGTGCCAGTAGTATTCCCCGGGACAGGGCAACATCTCAGCCCCAGCATTTT.

V is TRBV7-2 and J is TRBJ1-1; 9 nucleotides line up with TRBD1. Germline V gene lookup returns CDR1 SGHTA and CDR2 FQGNSA. This CDR3 is built from 14 residues. Trimming removed 5 bases from V and 6 bases from J; junction bases left unmatched: 7. CDR3 bases: TGTGCCAGCAGCCGGGGACAGGGTAACTCTGAAGCTTTCTTT. This encodes CASSRGQGNSEAFF.

This clone was recorded a few times. This chain connects TRBV19 to TRBJ2-2, with TRBD1 identical over 8 bases. The germline gives CDR1 LNHDA, CDR2 SQIVND (reference sequence). The CDR3 contains 14 residues. V lost 5 bases to trimming and J lost 7 bases; unmatched junction nucleotides: 6. The CDR3 protein is CASSSTGGIGELFF. CDR3 sequence (DNA): TGTGCCAGTAGTTCCACAGGGGGTATCGGGGAGCTGTTTTTT.

The chain recombines TRBV3-1 (or the pseudogene TRBV3-2) with TRBJ1-5; 10 positions match TRBD1. Germline CDR1 and CDR2: LGHDT and YNNKEL (reference sequence). The CDR3 totals 16 residues. Trimming at V came to 3 bases and at J to 5 bases, leaving 7 bases not matched to a gene. The CDR3 region has the DNA TGTGCCAGCAGCCACTGGACAGGGGGATTTGATCAGCCCCAGCATTTT. Its translation is CASSHWTGGFDQPQHF.

V is TRBV29-1 and J is TRBJ2-5, with unresolved D. Deletions cut 4 bases from V and 4 bases from J, with 10 bases between. In germline, CDR1 is SQVTM, CDR2 ANQGSEA. The CDR3 spans 12 residues. Written as DNA, the CDR3 is TGCAGCGTTGCCCCAGGTAGAGAGACCCAGTACTTC. It translates to CSVAPGRETQYF.

The chain is built from TRBV5-1 and TRBJ2-1, with TRBD2 matching 14 bases. The germline CDR1 and CDR2 sequences are SGHRS and YFSETQ. V gave up 3 bases and J gave up 4 bases; unmatched junction bases: 9. The length of the CDR3 is 18 residues. The CDR3 region has the DNA TGCGCCAGCAGCTACTATCGACTAGCGGGAGGGCTGTACAATGAGCAGTTCTTC. Protein: CASSYYRLAGGLYNEQFF.

The chain combines TRBV2 with TRBJ2-7, with 10 bases that match TRBD1. The CDR3 contains 17 residues. Germline values: CDR1 SNHLY, CDR2 FYNNEI. Trimming at V came to 5 bases and at J to 1 base, leaving 11 bases not matched to a gene. The CDR3 bases are TGTGCCAGCAGTCCTCACGTACCGGGACAGGGGTCCTACGAGCAGTACTTC. Encoded protein: CASSPHVPGQGSYEQYF.

The sample holds a few counts of this clone. The chain has TRBV11-3 and TRBJ2-2; 12 bases match TRBD1. V was clipped by 4 bases and J by 7 bases; unmatched bases: 7. This CDR3 spans 16 amino acids. Germline CDR1 is SGHNT and CDR2 is YENEEA. The DNA of the CDR3 is TGTGCCAGCAGCTCTCGGGACAGGGGGCGTCACGGGGAGCTGTTTTTT. Encoded protein: CASSSRDRGRHGELFF.

J is TRBJ2-5 and V is TRBV18; D call uncertain. Trimming shortened V by 2 bases and J by 2 bases, and 12 bases separated the two germline ends. Germline CDR1 reads KGHSH; CDR2 reads LQKENI. The CDR3 is 15 residues long. CDR3 nucleotide sequence: TGTGCCAGCTCACCATACTTCGGGTTTCAAGAGACCCAGTACTTC. Residues: CASSPYFGFQETQYF.

The V and J genes are TRBV18 and TRBJ2-5, with TRBD2 matching 9 bases. Germline CDR1 is KGHSH and CDR2 is LQKENI. Losses at the gene ends were 7 bases for V and 5 bases for J; bases not matched to a gene: 8. This CDR3 spans 14 amino acids. The CDR3 is CASLRASGKETQYF. The CDR3 nucleotides read TGTGCCAGCTTGCGAGCTAGCGGGAAGGAGACCCAGTACTTC.

This clone has only a few counts. The rearrangement joins TRBV11-2 to TRBJ2-2; D ambiguous. Germline-derived CDR1 and CDR2 are SGHAT and FQNNGV. V shed 5 bases and J shed 2 bases, with 3 bases lying between them. CDR3 length: 12 amino acids. CDR3 sequence: CASSLNTGELFF. In nucleotides, the CDR3 is TGTGCCAGCAGCCTAAACACCGGGGAGCTGTTTTTT. The entire variable domain, with the rest obtained from reference TRBV11-2 and TRBJ2-2, is as follows: EAGVAQSPRYKIIEKRQSVAFWCNPISGHATLYWYQQILGQGPKLLIQFQNNGVVDDSQLPKDRFSAERLKGVDSTLKIQPAKLEDSAVYLCASSLNTGELFFGEGSRLTVL.

There are a few counts of this clone. The V gene is TRBV3-1 (or the pseudogene TRBV3-2), the J gene TRBJ2-7, with 7 bases that match TRBD2. CDR3 length equals 13 residues. V lost 6 bases to trimming and J lost 4 bases; unmatched junction nucleotides: 6. The germline V gene has CDR1 LGHDT and CDR2 YNNKEL (reference sequence). CDR3 residues: CASSPGRGYEQYF. The DNA of the CDR3 is TGTGCCAGCAGTCCTGGGAGGGGATACGAGCAGTACTTC.

This clone was recorded a few times. The chain has TRBV5-5 and TRBJ1-1, with a possible D match to TRBD1 (5 bases). This CDR3 is 15 amino acids long. Germline V gene data show CDR1 as SGHKS and CDR2 as YYEKEE (reference sequence). V gave up 1 base and J gave up 1 base, with 11 bases separating them. CDR3 DNA: TGTGCCAGCAGCTTGCGAGCGGGGACGAACACTGAAGCTTTCTTT. Its protein is CASSLRAGTNTEAFF.

The chain is built from TRBV7-2 and TRBJ1-5; D gene ambiguous. V was shortened by 5 bases and J by 2 bases, with 13 bases between the two germline ends. This CDR3 has 15 amino acids. Germline CDR1 SGHTA, CDR2 FQGNSA. CDR3 residues: CASSDGIRGNQPQHF. Here the CDR3 DNA reads TGTGCCAGCAGCGACGGGATCCGGGGCAATCAGCCCCAGCATTTT.

The chain combines TRBV28 with TRBJ2-1; no firm D call. CDR3 size: 11 residues. CDR1 and CDR2 from the germline V gene are MDHEN and SYDVKM. Trimming shortened V by 6 bases and J by 9 bases, and 9 bases separated the two germline ends. CDR3 nucleotide sequence: TGTGCCAGCAGCCACCTAGGTGAGCAGTTCTTC. Translating it yields CASSHLGEQFF.

The chain recombines TRBV6-2 or TRBV6-3 with TRBJ1-2; D remains ambiguous. The CDR3 has 15 residues. Trimming took off 2 bases at V and 0 bases at J, with 10 bases between the two ends. Looked up from germline, CDR1 is MNHEY and CDR2 is SVGEGT. The CDR3 sequence is CASSYEQNPNYGYTF. Written as DNA, the CDR3 is TGTGCCAGCAGTTACGAACAGAACCCTAACTATGGCTACACCTTC.

V is TRBV28 and J is TRBJ2-3; D gene unclear. The germline V and J ends were trimmed by 5 bases and 7 bases, with 7 bases remaining between them. Germline V lookup: CDR1 MDHEN, CDR2 SYDVKM. This CDR3 has 11 amino acids. CDR3 sequence (DNA): TGTGCCAGCAGTCAGGCGAATACGCAGTATTTT. Translated: CASSQANTQYF.